This T cell receptor (beta chain) is drawn from a study of cytomegalovirus exposure and HLA in healthy donors. Whole-study findings and limits: Specificity for CMV antigens was confirmed in vitro for a few of the CMV-associated chains. Cytomegalovirus-associated status was assigned to 150 or so TCR beta chains. Rarity marked most TCR sequences, yet some public TCRs occurred in many donors.

The ends lost 8 bases at V and 11 bases at J; junction bases unmatched: 18. This CDR3 comprises 15 residues. CDR1 is SNHLY and CDR2 is FYNNEI in the germline V gene. Separation from the 666-subject first cohort characterized the roughly 110-subject validation cohort, to which the donors belonged. Sequenced by immunoSEQ multiplex PCR; TCRdb stores in-frame clones only, minus some. The sample yields 200,000 or so clones, around four fifths seen once. Concerning this clone itself: What it binds is unknown.

The genes are TRBV2 and TRBJ2-4; 7 positions match TRBD2. Sample: PBMCs. This receptor was taken from a man aged 18 to 35 in good health and CMV-seropositive. This CDR3 is CASSQWEGRLMVQYF. In DNA, the CDR3 is TGTGCCAGCTCCCAGTGGGAGGGCCGGTTGATGGTTCAGTACTTC.